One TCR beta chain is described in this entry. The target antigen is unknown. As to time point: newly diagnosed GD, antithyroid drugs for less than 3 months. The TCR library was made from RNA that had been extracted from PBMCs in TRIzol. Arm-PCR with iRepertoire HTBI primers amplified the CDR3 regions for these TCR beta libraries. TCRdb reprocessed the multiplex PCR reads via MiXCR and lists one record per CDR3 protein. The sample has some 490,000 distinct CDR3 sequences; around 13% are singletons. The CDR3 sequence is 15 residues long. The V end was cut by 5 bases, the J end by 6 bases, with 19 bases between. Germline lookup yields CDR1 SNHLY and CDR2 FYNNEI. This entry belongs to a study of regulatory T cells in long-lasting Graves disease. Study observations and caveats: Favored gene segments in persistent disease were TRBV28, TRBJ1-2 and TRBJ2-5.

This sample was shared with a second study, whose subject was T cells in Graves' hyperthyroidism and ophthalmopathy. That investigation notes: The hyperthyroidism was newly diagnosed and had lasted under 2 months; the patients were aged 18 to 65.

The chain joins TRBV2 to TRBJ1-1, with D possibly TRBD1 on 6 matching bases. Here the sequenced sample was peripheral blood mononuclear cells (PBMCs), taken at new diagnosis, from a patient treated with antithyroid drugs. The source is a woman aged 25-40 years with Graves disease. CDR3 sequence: CASSTPPRGGAEAFF. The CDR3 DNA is TGTGCCAGCAGTACCCCGCCGAGGGGGGGAGCTGAAGCTTTCTTT.